A single sample is the source of the 8 T cell receptor beta chains below, sequenced in a study of blood T cell repertoires in COVID-19. Libraries were prepared by immunoSEQ multiplex PCR; TCRdb keeps only in-frame clonotypes and omits some of them. The data show some 150,000 clones, 80% to 90% seen once. Sequences were obtained from peripheral blood. The receptors were gathered from a woman aged 55-69 years with COVID-19, enrolled during active disease.

The sample holds one count of this clone. This chain joins TRBV7-2 and TRBJ2-7, with 8 nucleotides matching TRBD1. Trimming cost V 7 bases and J 7 bases; bases outside gene matches: 12. CDR3 length equals 14 residues. Germline V gene data show CDR1 as SGHTA and CDR2 as FQGNSA. DNA for the CDR3: TGTGCCAGCACCGATTCCAGGGGGCTAGGGGAGCAGTACTTC. This encodes CASTDSRGLGEQYF.

This sequence joins TRBV4-2 and TRBJ1-3; D remains ambiguous. CDR1 is LGHNA and CDR2 is YNFKEQ in the germline V gene. The V and J ends lost 1 base and 3 bases respectively, with 13 bases between them. This CDR3 has 16 amino acids. The CDR3 spells CASSQAFTAGGNTIYF. The CDR3 DNA reads TGTGCCAGCAGCCAAGCCTTTACAGCTGGTGGAAACACCATATATTTT.

The V gene is TRBV4-2, the J gene TRBJ2-2, with 7 bases identical to TRBD1. With 0 bases clipped from V and 0 bases from J, the junction kept 7 bases outside the gene matches. The CDR3 is made up of 18 amino acids. CDR1 and CDR2 (germline): LGHNA, YNFKEQ. The CDR3 region is CASSQEHSGTANTGELFF. CDR3 coding DNA: TGTGCCAGCAGCCAAGAACATTCCGGGACAGCGAACACCGGGGAGCTGTTTTTT.

The chain recombines TRBV30 with TRBJ1-4; 9 bases agree with TRBD1. The CDR3 length is 16 residues. Germline loops: CDR1 GTSNPN, CDR2 SVGIG (reference sequence). V trimming: 1 base; J trimming: 8 bases; junction bases outside the gene matches: 11. CDR3 DNA: TGTGCCTGGAGTGGGGGGACAGGGCGAAGGGGAGAAAAACTGTTTTTT. Residues: CAWSGGTGRRGEKLFF.

The V and J genes are TRBV29-1 and TRBJ2-1; 12 nucleotides line up with TRBD2. The germline CDR1 and CDR2 sequences are SQVTM and ANQGSEA. Trimming took 3 bases from V and 7 from J; bases not matched to a gene: 4. This CDR3 contains 14 residues. This CDR3 is CSVERLAGVNEQFF. CDR3 nucleotide sequence: TGCAGCGTTGAGCGACTAGCGGGGGTAAATGAGCAGTTCTTC.

V is TRBV9 and J is TRBJ1-5, with D possibly TRBD1 on 6 matching bases. This CDR3 spans 14 amino acids. Germline CDR1 and CDR2: SGDLS and YYNGEE. V was clipped by 4 bases and J by 0 bases, with 8 bases between them. DNA for the CDR3: TGTGCCAGCAGCAAACAGGGTAGCAATCAGCCCCAGCATTTT. Translation: CASSKQGSNQPQHF.

The chain joins TRBV5-1 to TRBJ1-1; D may be TRBD1 (5 bases). Trimming pared 1 base from V and 1 base from J, leaving 11 bases between. CDR1 and CDR2 (germline): SGHRS, YFSETQ. The CDR3 length is 15 residues. The CDR3, as DNA: TGCGCCAGCAGCTTGTCAGGGATGGGGAACACTGAAGCTTTCTTT. Its protein product is CASSLSGMGNTEAFF.

CDR3 in amino acids: CATSPDSFNYGYTF. The CDR3 DNA sequence: TGTGCCACCAGTCCAGACTCGTTTAACTATGGCTACACCTTC. The chain recombines TRBV24-1 with TRBJ1-2; no definite D call. The CDR3 extends over 14 amino acids. Trimming removed 6 bases from V and 1 base from J, with 11 bases in between. Germline V gene lookup returns CDR1 KGHDR and CDR2 SFDVKD.